The clone carrying this T cell receptor (beta chain) was observed once. The source of the sample is a study of blood T cell repertoires in COVID-19. For the study at large: COVID-19 samples collected from the United States, Italy and Spain covered acute and convalescent phases. PBMCs, B-cell-depleted T cells, or T cells were the source of the cDNA or gDNA that made up the material.

The CDR3 is 12 amino acids. CDR1 LGHDT and CDR2 YNNKEL come from the germline V gene (reference sequence). The V gene lost 1 base and the J gene lost 3 bases, with 4 bases spanning the gap. Profiled with immunoSEQ multiplex PCR; TCRdb holds only in-frame clones, not every one. Of hundreds of thousands of clones listed, 87% are singletons. Sequencing input: peripheral blood. The sequence derives from a man in his 60s who had recovered from COVID-19. The rearrangement joins TRBV3-1 (or the pseudogene TRBV3-2) to TRBJ2-7; D remains ambiguous. Written as DNA, the CDR3 is TGTGCCAGCAGCCAAGTCTTCTACGAGCAGTACTTC. Protein sequence: CASSQVFYEQYF.